The rows below give T cell receptor beta chains drawn from one sample of a study of cytomegalovirus exposure and HLA in healthy donors. The table came from immunoSEQ multiplex PCR; TCRdb's copy has only in-frame clones and leaves some out. There are 120,000 to 150,000 clones in the sample; 64% occur only once, and around 3% lies in the top ten. Sequences were obtained from PBMCs. All receptors come from a woman between 25 and 40 years old in good health and CMV-seropositive. CDR3s include the opening cysteine and the closing phenylalanine or tryptophan. D genes are given only for firm matches. Part of the rows lack a size; the others show once, few, many or a class for expanded clones.

>TRBJ2-7|NA|NA|TRBV7-7
TGTGCTAGCAGCTTAGAAGACAGCTACGAGCAGTACTTC
CASSLEDSYEQYF
>TRBJ2-1|TRBD2|NA|TRBV6-4
TGTGCCAGCAGTGAGGGACTAGGGGAGGGCGGTGAGCAGTTCTTC
CASSEGLGEGGEQFF
>TRBJ2-2|TRBD2|NA|TRBV2
TGTGCCAGCAGCGAACTAGCGGGGTGGGCCGGGGAGCTGTTTTTT
CASSELAGWAGELFF
>TRBJ1-2|TRBD1|NA|TRBV6-5
TGTGCCAGCAGTTATAGGACAGGGGCCTATGGCTACACCTTC
CASSYRTGAYGYTF
>TRBJ1-3|TRBD1|once|TRBV5-1
TGCGCCAGCAGCCCGCAAGGACAGGGGGCTCCCACCATATATTTT
CASSPQGQGAPTIYF
>TRBJ2-7|TRBD2|NA|TRBV5-1
TGCGCCAGCAGCTTTTCTAGCGGGAGGCAAGCCTACGAGCAGTACTTC
CASSFSSGRQAYEQYF
>TRBJ1-1|NA|few|TRBV6-1
TGTGCCAGCACCCCCGACCCAGACAGGAACACTGAAGCTTTCTTT
CASTPDPDRNTEAFF
>TRBJ1-2|TRBD1|NA|TRBV5-6
TGTGCCAGCAGCTCCTTCGGGGACAGGGCCAACTATGGCTACACCTTC
CASSSFGDRANYGYTF
>TRBJ2-5|NA|few|TRBV2
TGTGCCAGCAGTGAACAACTGGACACCCGGCAGTACTTC
CASSEQLDTRQYF
>TRBJ1-3|TRBD1|NA|TRBV7-3
TGTGCCAGCAGCCCCCTTTCTGGGACAGGGTTATCCGGAAACACCATATATTTT
CASSPLSGTGLSGNTIYF
>TRBJ1-2|NA|NA|TRBV5-1
TGCGCCAGCAGATACGGATATGCGGGGGCGAGAAATAATAACTATGGCTACACCTTC
CASRYGYAGARNNNYGYTF
>TRBJ2-5|NA|few|TRBV7-9
TGTGCCAGCAGCATCCGACAGACCGACGAGACCCAGTACTTC
CASSIRQTDETQYF
>TRBJ1-1|TRBD1|NA|TRBV28
TGTGCCAGCAGTTTCCGTAGGACAGGGGGCACTGAAGCTTTCTTT
CASSFRRTGGTEAFF
>TRBJ2-7|TRBD2|NA|TRBV9
TGTGCCAGCAGCGCCGGGAGGGGGTTCGGCTACGAGCAGTACTTC
CASSAGRGFGYEQYF
>TRBJ1-6|NA|few|TRBV10-1
TGCGCCAGCAGTGAACAGTCTAATTCACCCCTCCACTTT
CASSEQSNSPLHF
>TRBJ2-6|TRBD1|NA|TRBV7-9
TGTGCCAGCAGCTTAAGGGACAGTAAGTCTGGGGCCAACGTCCTGACTTTC
CASSLRDSKSGANVLTF
>TRBJ1-2|NA|NA|TRBV11-2
TGTGCCAGCAGCCATGGGCAGGCCTATGGCTACACCTTC
CASSHGQAYGYTF